Sequencing of this T cell receptor beta chain was carried out in a study of blood T cell repertoires in COVID-19. Study summary: COVID-19 samples, acute and convalescent, were from the United States, Italy and Spain. Nucleic acid was either cDNA or gDNA, and it came from T cells, B-cell-depleted T cells, or PBMCs.

This CDR3 contains 16 residues. With V trimmed by 4 bases and J by 3 bases, 8 bases remained unmatched. Germline V lookup: CDR1 SGHNT, CDR2 YYREEE (reference sequence). Per the study methods: Using reference gene primer amplification, nucleated cell counts were estimated. Method: immunoSEQ multiplex PCR; TCRdb's copy keeps in-frame clones and lacks some. V, J and clone size reflect that table, while D and trimming were determined from the DNA. The sample lists some 200,000 clones, about nine tenths seen once, with roughly 4.2% in the top ten. The genes are TRBV5-4 and TRBJ1-4; TRBD1 aligns across 8 bases. The sequenced material came from peripheral blood. The receptor's source is a man in his fifties or sixties with acute or convalescent COVID-19. CDR3 in amino acids: CASSLPDRGPNEKLFF. Written as DNA, the CDR3 is TGTGCCAGCAGCCTACCCGACAGGGGTCCTAATGAAAAACTGTTTTTT.